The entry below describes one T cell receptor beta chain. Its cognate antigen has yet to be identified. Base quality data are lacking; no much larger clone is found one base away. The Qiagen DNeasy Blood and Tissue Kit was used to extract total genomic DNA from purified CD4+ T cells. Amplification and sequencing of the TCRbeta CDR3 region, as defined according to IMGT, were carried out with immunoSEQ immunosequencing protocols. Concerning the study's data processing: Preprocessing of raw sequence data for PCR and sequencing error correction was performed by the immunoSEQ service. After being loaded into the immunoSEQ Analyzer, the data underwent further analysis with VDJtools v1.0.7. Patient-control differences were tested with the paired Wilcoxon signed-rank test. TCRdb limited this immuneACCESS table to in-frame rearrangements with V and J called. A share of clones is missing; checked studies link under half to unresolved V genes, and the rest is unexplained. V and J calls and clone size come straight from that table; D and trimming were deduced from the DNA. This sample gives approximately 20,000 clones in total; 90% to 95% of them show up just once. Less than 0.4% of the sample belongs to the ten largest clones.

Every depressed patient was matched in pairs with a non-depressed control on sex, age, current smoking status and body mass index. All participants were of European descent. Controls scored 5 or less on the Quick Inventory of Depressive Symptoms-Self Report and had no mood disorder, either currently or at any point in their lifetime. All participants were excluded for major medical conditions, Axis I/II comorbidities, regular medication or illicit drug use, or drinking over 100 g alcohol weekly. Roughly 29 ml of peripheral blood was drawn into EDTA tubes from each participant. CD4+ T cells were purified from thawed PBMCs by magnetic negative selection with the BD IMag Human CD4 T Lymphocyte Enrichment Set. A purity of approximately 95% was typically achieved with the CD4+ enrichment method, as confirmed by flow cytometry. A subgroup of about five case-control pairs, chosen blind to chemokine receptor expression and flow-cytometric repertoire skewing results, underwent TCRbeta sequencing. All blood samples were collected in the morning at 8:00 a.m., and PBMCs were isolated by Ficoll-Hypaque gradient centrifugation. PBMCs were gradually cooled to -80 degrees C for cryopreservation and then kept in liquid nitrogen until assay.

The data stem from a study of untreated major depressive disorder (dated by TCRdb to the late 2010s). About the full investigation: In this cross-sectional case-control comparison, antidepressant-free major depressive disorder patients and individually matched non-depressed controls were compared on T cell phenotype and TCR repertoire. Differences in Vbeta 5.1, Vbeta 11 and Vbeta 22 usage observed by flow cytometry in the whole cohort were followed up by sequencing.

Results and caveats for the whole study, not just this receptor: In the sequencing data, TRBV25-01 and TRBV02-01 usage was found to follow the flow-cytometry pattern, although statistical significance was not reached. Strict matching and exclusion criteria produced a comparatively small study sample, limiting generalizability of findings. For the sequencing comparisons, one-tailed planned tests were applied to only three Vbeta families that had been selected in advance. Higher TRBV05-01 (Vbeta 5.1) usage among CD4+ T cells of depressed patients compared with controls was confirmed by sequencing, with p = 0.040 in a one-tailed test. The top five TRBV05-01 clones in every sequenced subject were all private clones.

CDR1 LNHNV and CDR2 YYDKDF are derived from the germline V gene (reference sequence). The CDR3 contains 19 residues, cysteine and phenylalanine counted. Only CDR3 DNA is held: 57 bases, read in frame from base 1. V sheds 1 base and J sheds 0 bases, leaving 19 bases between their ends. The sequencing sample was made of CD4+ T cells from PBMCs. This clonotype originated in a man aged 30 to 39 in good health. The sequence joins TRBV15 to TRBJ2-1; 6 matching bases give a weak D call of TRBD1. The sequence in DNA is TGTGCCACCAGCAGAGGTCGTCGGGGACATTCATCCTCCTACAATGAGCAGTTCTTC. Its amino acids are CATSRGRRGHSSSYNEQFF.